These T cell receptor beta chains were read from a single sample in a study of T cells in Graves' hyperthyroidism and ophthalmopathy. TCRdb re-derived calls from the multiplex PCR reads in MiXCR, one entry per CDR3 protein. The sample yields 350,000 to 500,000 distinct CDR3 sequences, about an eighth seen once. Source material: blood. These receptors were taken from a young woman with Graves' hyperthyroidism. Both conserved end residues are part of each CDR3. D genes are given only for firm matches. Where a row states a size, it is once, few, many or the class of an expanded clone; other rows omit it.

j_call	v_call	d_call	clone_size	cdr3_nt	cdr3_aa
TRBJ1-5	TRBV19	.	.	TGTGCCAGTAGTGTTCCAGGGTATCAGCCCCAGCATTTT	CASSVPGYQPQHF
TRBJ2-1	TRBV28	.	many	TGTGCCAGCAGTTTATTCGGGGCGTCCTACAATGAGCAGTTCTTC	CASSLFGASYNEQFF
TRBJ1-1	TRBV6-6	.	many	TGTGCCAGCAGTTACTCAGGGGTACTCAACACTGAAGCTTTCTTT	CASSYSGVLNTEAFF
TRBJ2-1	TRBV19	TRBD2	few	TGTGCCAGTAGTATTCCGGGAGGGCCGGGTTACAATGAGCAGTTCTTC	CASSIPGGPGYNEQFF
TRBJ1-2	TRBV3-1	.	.	TGTGCCAGCAGCCAGGCGGCGGGGTATGGCTACACCTTC	CASSQAAGYGYTF
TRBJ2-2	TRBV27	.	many	TGTGCCAGCAGCTACCCGAACACCGGGGAGCTGTTTTTT	CASSYPNTGELFF
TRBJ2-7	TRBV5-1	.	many	TGCGCCAGCACCCAGGACACCACCTCCTACGAGCAGTACTTC	CASTQDTTSYEQYF
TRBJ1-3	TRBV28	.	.	TGTGCCAGCAGTTTAGGGGGCGTCTCTGGAAACACCATATATTTT	CASSLGGVSGNTIYF
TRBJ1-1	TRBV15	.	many	TGTGCCACCAGCAGAGATTATTGGGCGCGGGGCACTGAAGCTTTCTTT	CATSRDYWARGTEAFF
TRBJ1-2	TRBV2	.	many	TGTGCCAGCCAGGAACGCGGAAACTATGGCTACACCTTC	CASQERGNYGYTF
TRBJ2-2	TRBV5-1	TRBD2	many	TGCGCCAGCAGCTTTTGGACTAGCGAGACCGGGGAGCTGTTTTTT	CASSFWTSETGELFF
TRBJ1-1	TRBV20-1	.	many	TGCAGTGCTTCCGGGACCCAGAGGATGAACACTGAAGCTTTCTTT	CSASGTQRMNTEAFF
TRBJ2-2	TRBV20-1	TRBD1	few	TGCAGTGCTAGAGATGGGGCAGGGGGCTGGACCGGGGAGCTGTTTTTT	CSARDGAGGWTGELFF
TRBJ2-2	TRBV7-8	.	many	TGTGCCAGCAGCTTAGCAGGAGCTAGCGACACCGGGGAGCTGTTTTTT	CASSLAGASDTGELFF
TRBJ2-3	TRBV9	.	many	TGTGCCAGCAGCGTTGTGTTCGGAGATACGCAGTATTTT	CASSVVFGDTQYF
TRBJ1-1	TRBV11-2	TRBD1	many	TGTGCCAGCAGTTTAGCTGGGGGATTAGACAGGGGGCACACTGAAGCTTTCTTT	CASSLAGGLDRGHTEAFF
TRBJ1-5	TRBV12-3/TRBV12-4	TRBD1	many	TGTGCCAGCAGTTCCCCTGGACAGGGAGGTCTTCAGCCCCAGCATTTT	CASSSPGQGGLQPQHF
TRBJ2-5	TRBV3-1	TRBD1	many	TGTGCCAGCAGCCAAGGGGACAGGGGGTTAACAGAGACCCAGTACTTC	CASSQGDRGLTETQYF
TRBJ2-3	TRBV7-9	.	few	TGTGCCAGCAGCCCCTGGGGTGAGGATACGCAGTATTTT	CASSPWGEDTQYF
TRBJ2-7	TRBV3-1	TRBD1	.	TGTGCCAGCAGCACCCGGGACAGGGGGCTCGCCCACGAGCAGTACTTC	CASSTRDRGLAHEQYF
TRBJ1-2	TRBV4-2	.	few	TGTGCCAGCAGCCAAGCTATGGGGTTCATCTATGGCTACACCTTC	CASSQAMGFIYGYTF
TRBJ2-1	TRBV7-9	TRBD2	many	TGTGCCAGCAGCTGGACTAGCGGGAGGAACAATGAGCAGTTCTTC	CASSWTSGRNNEQFF
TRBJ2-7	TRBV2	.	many	TGTGCCAGCAGTGACGAGACTAGGAGCTACGAGCAGTACTTC	CASSDETRSYEQYF
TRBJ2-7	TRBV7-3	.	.	TGTGCCAGCAGCGTTGTTCGCGACAGTTACAACGAGCAGTACTTC	CASSVVRDSYNEQYF
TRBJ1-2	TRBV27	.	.	TGTGCCAGCAGTTTATCGAACGGACAGCACTATGGCTACACCTTC	CASSLSNGQHYGYTF
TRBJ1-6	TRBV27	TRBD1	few	TGTGCCAGCAGTTTAGTAGGGGGCGAAGCACCCCTCCACTTT	CASSLVGGEAPLHF
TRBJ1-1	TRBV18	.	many	TGTGCCAGCTCACCGAAACAGGCGAACACTGAAGCTTTCTTT	CASSPKQANTEAFF
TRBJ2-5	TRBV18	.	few	TGTGCCAGCTCACCCCTTCCCTCCGAGACCCAGTACTTC	CASSPLPSETQYF
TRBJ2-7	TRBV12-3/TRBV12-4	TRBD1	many	TGTGCCAGCAGGGGGACAGGGTACGGGCAGTACTTC	CASRGTGYGQYF
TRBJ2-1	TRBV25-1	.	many	TGTGCCAGCAGTGAACCCTCGGGTTTCACCTACAATGAGCAGTTCTTC	CASSEPSGFTYNEQFF
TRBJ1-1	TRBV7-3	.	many	TGTGCCAGCAGCTATGGGATCAACACTGAAGCTTTCTTT	CASSYGINTEAFF
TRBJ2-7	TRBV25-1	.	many	TGTGCCAGCAGTGCAACCTACGAGCAGTACTTC	CASSATYEQYF
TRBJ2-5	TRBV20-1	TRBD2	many	TGCAGTGCTAGGGGACTAGCGGGATATAATGAGTACTTC	CSARGLAGYNEYF
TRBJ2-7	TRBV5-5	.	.	TGTGCCAGCAGCTTGGTACCACAGAGAGAGCAGTACTTC	CASSLVPQREQYF
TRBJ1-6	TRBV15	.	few	TGTGCCACCAGCAGAGATAAGGTCGACTCACCCCTCCACTTT	CATSRDKVDSPLHF
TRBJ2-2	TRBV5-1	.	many	TGCGCCAGCACGCCGGGCCAACCGAACACCGGGGAGCTGTTTTTT	CASTPGQPNTGELFF
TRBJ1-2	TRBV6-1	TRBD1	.	TGTGCCAGCAGCCCCCAGGGGGGGTCTAACTATGGCTACACCTTC	CASSPQGGSNYGYTF
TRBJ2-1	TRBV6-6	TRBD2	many	TGTGCCAGCAGTTACATGGGCGGGAGAGGAAATGAGCAGTTCTTC	CASSYMGGRGNEQFF
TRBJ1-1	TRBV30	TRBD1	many	TGTGCCTGGGAGACAGGGCCCACTGAAGCTTTCTTT	CAWETGPTEAFF
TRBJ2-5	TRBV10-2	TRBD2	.	TGCGCCAGCAGGCCGAGTGGAGCGGGAGTGGAGACCCAGTACTTC	CASRPSGAGVETQYF
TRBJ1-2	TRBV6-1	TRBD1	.	TGTGCCAGCAATGAGATGACAGGGGCGGCCTATGGCTACACCTTC	CASNEMTGAAYGYTF
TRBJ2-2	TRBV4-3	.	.	TGCGCCAGCAGCCAAGACGTGGGCACCTCATCGAACACCGGGGAGCTGTTTTTT	CASSQDVGTSSNTGELFF
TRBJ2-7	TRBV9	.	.	TGTGCCAGCAGCGTAGTAATGGGTGGCGAGCAGTACTTC	CASSVVMGGEQYF
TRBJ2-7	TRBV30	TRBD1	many	TGTGCCTGGAAGCCAGGGACAGGGGGCAAGTACGAGCAGTACTTC	CAWKPGTGGKYEQYF
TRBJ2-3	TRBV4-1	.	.	TGCGCCAGCAGCCAATTACCCCCTGATACGCAGTATTTT	CASSQLPPDTQYF
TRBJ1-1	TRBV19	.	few	TGTGCCAGTAAAACGACAGAAAACACTGAAGCTTTCTTT	CASKTTENTEAFF
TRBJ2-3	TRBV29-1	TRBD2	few	TGCAGCGTTGAGGGACTAGCGGGAGTTGTAGATACGCAGTATTTT	CSVEGLAGVVDTQYF
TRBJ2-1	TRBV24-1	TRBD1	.	TGTGCCACCAGTGATTTCTCCGGGACAGGGTCCTACAATGAGCAGTTCTTC	CATSDFSGTGSYNEQFF
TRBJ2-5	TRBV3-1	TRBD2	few	TGTGCCAGCAGCCCCGGGACTAGCGGGAGTGGGGAGACCCAGTACTTC	CASSPGTSGSGETQYF
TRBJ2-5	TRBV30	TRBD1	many	TGTGCCTGGAGATCGACAGGGACCTCAGAGACCCAGTACTTC	CAWRSTGTSETQYF
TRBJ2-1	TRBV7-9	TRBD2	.	TGTGCCAGCAGCTGGGGGACTAGCGGGAGAGAGCAGTTCTTC	CASSWGTSGREQFF
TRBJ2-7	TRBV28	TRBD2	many	TGTGCCAGCAGTTGGGGACTAGCGGGCATAAAGTACGAGCAGTACTTC	CASSWGLAGIKYEQYF
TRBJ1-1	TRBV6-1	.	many	TGTGCCAGCAGTTATTCGTTAGGCGCCGAATCGACCACTGAAGCTTTCTTT	CASSYSLGAESTTEAFF
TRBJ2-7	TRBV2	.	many	TGTGCCAGCAGTGCAGAAGTTGGAGCGGCCGGGCAGTACTTC	CASSAEVGAAGQYF
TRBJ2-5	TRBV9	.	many	TGTGCCAGCAGCGTAGCGGCCAGGCCCGGCGAGACCCAGTACTTC	CASSVAARPGETQYF
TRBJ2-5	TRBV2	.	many	TGTGCCAGCAGTGACTTAGAGGGGCGTGAGACCCAGTACTTC	CASSDLEGRETQYF
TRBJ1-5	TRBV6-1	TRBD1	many	TGTGCCAGCAGTCAAGCCGGGACAGGGGATGCTTTGGGTCAGCCCCAGCATTTT	CASSQAGTGDALGQPQHF
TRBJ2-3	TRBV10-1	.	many	TGCGCCAGCAGTGAAAACGTGGATACGCAGTATTTT	CASSENVDTQYF